The 2 T cell receptor beta chains below all came from one sample that was sequenced in a study of shared clonotypes between healthy human individuals. Positively selected for CCR7, the CD45RO-negative cells used as naive CD8 cells excluded terminally differentiated effector memory CD45RA+ cells. The data were produced by immunoSEQ multiplex PCR, yet TCRdb's version contains in-frame clones alone and is incomplete. The table has roughly 2,000,000 clones, about 94% seen once. Input material: naive CD8+ T cells sorted from blood. The receptors were sampled from a man younger than 30 in good health.

This clone is a singleton in its sample. The V and J genes are TRBV10-3 and TRBJ1-3, with unresolved D. Germline V gives CDR1 ENHRY, CDR2 SYGVKD. This CDR3 has 15 amino acids. V lost 7 bases and J 0 bases, leaving 13 bases between the germline ends. The CDR3 DNA sequence: TGTGCCATCACCGCTGACGATTTCTCTGGAAACACCATATATTTT. It encodes CAITADDFSGNTIYF.

The V call is TRBV5-6, the J call TRBJ2-1; a possible D gene is TRBD1 (6 bases). V lost 3 bases and J 13 bases, leaving 11 bases between the germline ends. Per germline, CDR1 SGHDT and CDR2 YYEEEE. The CDR3 runs to 11 residues. For the CDR3, the DNA is TGTGCCAGCAGCTCCAGACAGGATCAGTTCTTC. This sequence encodes CASSSRQDQFF.